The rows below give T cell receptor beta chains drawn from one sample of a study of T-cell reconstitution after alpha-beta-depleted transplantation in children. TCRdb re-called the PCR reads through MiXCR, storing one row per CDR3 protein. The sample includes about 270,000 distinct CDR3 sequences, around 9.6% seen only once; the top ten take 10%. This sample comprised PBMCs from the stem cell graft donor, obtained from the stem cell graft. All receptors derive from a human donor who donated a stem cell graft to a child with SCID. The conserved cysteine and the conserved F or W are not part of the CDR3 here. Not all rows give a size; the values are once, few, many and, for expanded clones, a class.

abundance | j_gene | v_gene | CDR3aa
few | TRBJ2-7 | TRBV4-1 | ASSQAGTGFYEQY
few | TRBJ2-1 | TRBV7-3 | ASSNGLAGRNEQF
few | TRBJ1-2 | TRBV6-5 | ASRGSVYGYT
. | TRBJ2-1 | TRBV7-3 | ASSSQGRHEQF
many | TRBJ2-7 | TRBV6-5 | ASSRPSTGTYEQY
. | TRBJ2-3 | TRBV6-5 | ASSYAFGTDTQY
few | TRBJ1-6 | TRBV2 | ASSERHRVGNSPLH
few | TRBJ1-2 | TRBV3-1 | ASSQDTVNGYT
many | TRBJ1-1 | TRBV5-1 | ASRESTEAF
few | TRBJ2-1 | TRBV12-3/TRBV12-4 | ASSLDDGGRYNEQF
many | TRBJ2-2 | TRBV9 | ASSPDSLNTGELF
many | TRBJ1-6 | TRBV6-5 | ASTTSSYNSPLH
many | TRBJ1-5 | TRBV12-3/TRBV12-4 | ASSDREGQPQH
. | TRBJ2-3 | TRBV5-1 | ASSRSGGEDTQY
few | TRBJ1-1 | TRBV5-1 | ASSRGQGGAEAF
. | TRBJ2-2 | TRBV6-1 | ASSVLGLTTGSDTGELF
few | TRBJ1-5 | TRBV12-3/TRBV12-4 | ASSSAVGAVNQPQH
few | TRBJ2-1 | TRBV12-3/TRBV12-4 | ASIGLAGGLGEQF
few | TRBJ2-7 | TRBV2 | ASSELTTPYEQY
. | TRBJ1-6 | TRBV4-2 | ASRDSYNSPLH
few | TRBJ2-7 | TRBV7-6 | ASSLKPLGLAVTFSYEQY
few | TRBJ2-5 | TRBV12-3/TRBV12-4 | ATSRGETQY
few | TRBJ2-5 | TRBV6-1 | ASSAGQLEGETQY
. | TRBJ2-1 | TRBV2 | ATDMGGYNEQF
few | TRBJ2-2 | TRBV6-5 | ASSYSGRQNTGELF
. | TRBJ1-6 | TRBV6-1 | ASSEQSSYNSPLH
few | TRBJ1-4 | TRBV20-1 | SARDHAKTGGEKLF
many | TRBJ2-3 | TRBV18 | ASSPLSLEFSDTQY
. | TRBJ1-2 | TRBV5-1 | ASSLEGGLNYGYT
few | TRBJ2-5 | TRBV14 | ASSQGGGTQY
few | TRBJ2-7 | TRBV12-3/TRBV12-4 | ASSLPDRGKYEQY
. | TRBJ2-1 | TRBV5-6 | ASSAGQGAMDEQF
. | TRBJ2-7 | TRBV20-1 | SALDSDSWQY
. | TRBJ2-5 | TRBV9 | ASSDGQGPETQY
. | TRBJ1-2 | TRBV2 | ASSSGTGVFKDYGYT
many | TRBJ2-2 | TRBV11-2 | ASSLLGRNTGELF
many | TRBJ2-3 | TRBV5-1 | ASTLSSSGGTDTQY
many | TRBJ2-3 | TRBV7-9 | ASRRDRAADTQY
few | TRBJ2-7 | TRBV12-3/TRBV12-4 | ASSTGGTLSYEQY
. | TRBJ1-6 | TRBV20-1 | SASWEKGNSPLH
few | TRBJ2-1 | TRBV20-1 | SATGQYNEQF
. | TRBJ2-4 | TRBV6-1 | AVRHPLAKNIQY
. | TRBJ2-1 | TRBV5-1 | ASSLERNNEQF
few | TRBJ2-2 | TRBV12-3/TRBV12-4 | ASSLTSGGALGELF
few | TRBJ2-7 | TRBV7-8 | ASSTGTGGYEQY
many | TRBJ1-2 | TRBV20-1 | SVSGNYGYT
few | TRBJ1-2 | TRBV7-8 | ASSPGTGTYYGYT
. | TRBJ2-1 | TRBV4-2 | ASSQGAAEQF
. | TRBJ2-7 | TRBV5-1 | ASSIWEPYEQY
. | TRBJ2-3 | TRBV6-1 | ASSIGSGGAPDTQY
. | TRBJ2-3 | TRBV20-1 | SARNPLGATDTQY
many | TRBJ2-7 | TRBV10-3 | AISESLQGSYEQY
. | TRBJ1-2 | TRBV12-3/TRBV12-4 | ASSDSGLGYT